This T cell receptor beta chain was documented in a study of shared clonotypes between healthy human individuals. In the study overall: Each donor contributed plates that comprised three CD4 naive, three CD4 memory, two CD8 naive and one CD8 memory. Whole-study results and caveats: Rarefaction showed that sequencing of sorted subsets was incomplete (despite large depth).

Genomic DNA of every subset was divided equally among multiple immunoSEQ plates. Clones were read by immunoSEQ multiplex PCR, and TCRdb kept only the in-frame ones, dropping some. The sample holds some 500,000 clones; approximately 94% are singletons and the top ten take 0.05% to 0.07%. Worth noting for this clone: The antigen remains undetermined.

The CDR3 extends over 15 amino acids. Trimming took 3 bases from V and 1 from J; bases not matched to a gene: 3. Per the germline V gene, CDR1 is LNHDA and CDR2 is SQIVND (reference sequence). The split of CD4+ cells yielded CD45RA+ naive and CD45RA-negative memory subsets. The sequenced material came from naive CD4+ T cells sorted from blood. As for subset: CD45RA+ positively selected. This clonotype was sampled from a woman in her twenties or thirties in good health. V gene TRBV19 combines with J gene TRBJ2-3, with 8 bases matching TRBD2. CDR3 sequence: CASSIGREGTDTQYF. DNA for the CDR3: TGTGCCAGTAGTATCGGGCGGGAGGGCACAGATACGCAGTATTTT.